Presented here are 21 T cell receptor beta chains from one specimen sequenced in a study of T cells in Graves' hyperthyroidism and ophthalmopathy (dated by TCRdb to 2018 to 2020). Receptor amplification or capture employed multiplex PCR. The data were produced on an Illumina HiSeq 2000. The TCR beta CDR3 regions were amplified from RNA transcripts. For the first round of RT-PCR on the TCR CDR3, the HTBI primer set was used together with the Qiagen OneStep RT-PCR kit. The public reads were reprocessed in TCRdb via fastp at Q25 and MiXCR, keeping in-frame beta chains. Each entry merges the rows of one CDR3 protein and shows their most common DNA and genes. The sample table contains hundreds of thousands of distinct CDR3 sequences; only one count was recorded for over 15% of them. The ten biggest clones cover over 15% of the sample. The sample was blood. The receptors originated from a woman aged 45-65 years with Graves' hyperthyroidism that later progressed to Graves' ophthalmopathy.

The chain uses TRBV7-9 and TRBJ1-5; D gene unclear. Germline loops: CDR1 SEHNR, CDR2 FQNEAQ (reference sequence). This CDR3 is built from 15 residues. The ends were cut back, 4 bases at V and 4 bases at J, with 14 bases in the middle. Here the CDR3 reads CASSSPGLENQPQHF. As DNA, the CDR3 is TGTGCCAGCAGCTCCCCCGGCCTGGAGAATCAGCCCCAGCATTTT.

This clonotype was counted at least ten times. CDR3 DNA: TGCGCCAGCAGCTTGGCCGGGAGATACAAAGGCCCAGATACGCAGTATTTT. This gives the protein CASSLAGRYKGPDTQYF. The genes are TRBV5-1 and TRBJ2-3; TRBD2 is a possible D gene (6 bases). Trimming stripped 0 bases from V and 4 bases from J, with 18 bases between. Germline V CDR1 and CDR2: SGHRS, YFSETQ. The CDR3 is made up of 17 amino acids.

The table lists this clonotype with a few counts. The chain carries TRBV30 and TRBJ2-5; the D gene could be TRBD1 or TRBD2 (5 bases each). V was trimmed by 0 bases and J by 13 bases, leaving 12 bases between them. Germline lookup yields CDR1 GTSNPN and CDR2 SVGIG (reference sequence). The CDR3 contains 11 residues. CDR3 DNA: TGTGCCTGGAGTGTACAGAGGGGTACGTACTTC. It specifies CAWSVQRGTYF.

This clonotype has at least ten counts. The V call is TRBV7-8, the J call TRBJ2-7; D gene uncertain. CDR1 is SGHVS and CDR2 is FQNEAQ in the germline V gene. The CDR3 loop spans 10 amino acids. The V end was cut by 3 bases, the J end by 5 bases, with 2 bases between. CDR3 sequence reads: CASSLDEQYF. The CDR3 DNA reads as TGTGCCAGCAGCTTGGACGAGCAGTACTTC.

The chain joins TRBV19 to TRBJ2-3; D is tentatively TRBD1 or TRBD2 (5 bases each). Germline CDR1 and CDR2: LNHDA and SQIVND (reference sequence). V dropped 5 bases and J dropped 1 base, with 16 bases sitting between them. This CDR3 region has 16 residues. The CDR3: CASSAGAGIGTDTQYF. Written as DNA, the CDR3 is TGTGCCAGTAGTGCCGGGGCAGGGATTGGCACAGATACGCAGTATTTT.

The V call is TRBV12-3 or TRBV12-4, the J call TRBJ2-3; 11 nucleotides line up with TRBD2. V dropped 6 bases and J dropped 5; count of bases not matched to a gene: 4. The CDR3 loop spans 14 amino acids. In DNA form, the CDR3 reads TGTGCCAGCAGGTCACTAGCGGGGGTAGATACGCAGTATTTT. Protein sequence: CASRSLAGVDTQYF.

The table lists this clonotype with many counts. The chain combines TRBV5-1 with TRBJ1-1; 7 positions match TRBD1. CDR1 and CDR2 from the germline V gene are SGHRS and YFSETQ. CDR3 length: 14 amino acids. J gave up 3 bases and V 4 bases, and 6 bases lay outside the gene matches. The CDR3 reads CASSLNRGYTEAFF. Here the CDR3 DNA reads TGCGCCAGCAGCCTAAACAGGGGCTACACTGAAGCTTTCTTT. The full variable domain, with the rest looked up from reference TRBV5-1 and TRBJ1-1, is KAGVTQTPRYLIKTRGQQVTLSCSPISGHRSVSWYQQTPGQGLQFLFEYFSETQRNKGNFPGRFSGRQFSNSRSEMNVSTLELGDSALYLCASSLNRGYTEAFFGQGTRLTVV.

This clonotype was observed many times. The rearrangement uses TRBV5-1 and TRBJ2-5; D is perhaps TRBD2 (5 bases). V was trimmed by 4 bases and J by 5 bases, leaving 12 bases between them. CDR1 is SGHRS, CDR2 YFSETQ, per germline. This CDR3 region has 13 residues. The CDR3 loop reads CASSRAGEETQYF. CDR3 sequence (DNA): TGCGCCAGCAGCCGGGCCGGGGAGGAGACCCAGTACTTC.

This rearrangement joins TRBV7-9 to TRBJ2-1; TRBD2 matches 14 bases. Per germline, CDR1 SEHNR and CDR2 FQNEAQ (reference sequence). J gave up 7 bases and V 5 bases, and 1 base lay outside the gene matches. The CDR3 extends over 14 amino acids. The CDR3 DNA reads TGTGCCAGCAGCGGGACTAGCGGGAGAAATGAGCAGTTCTTC. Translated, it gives CASSGTSGRNEQFF.

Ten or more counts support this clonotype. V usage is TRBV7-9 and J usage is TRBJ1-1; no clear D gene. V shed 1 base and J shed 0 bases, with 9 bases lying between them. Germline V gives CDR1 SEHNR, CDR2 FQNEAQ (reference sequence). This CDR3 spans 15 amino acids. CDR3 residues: CASSLVGSLNTEAFF. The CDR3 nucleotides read TGTGCCAGCAGCTTAGTTGGGAGTCTGAACACTGAAGCTTTCTTT.

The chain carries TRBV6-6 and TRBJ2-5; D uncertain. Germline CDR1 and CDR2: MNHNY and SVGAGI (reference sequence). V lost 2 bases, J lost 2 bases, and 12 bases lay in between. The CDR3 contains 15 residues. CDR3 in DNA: TGTGCCAGCAGTTACGGGCAGGCGATACAAGAGACCCAGTACTTC. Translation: CASSYGQAIQETQYF.

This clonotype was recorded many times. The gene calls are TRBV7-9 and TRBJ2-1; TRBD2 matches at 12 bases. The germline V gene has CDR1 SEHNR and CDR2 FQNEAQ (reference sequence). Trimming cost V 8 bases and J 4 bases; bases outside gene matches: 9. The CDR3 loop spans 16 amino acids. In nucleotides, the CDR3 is TGTGCCAGCCGGAACCGGACTAGCGGGGAGTACAATGAGCAGTTCTTC. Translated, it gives CASRNRTSGEYNEQFF.

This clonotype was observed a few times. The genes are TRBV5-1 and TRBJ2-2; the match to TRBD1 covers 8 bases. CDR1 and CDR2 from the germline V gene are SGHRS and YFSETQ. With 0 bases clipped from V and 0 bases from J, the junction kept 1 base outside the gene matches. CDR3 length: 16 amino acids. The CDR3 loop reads CASSLGTGTNTGELFF. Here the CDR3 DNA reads TGCGCCAGCAGCTTGGGGACAGGGACGAACACCGGGGAGCTGTTTTTT.

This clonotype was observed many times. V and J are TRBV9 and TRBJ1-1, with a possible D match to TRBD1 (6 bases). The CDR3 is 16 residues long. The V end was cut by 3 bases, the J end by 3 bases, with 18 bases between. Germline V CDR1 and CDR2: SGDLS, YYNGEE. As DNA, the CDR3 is TGTGCCAGCAGCGCTCACAGGGCCACGGGGGACACTGAAGCTTTCTTT. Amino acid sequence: CASSAHRATGDTEAFF.

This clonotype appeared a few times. The CDR3 protein is CSARDRRDEQYF. The CDR3 nucleotides read TGCAGTGCTAGAGATCGTCGGGACGAGCAGTACTTC. J is TRBJ2-7 and V is TRBV20-1; D remains unclear. V was trimmed by 0 bases and J by 5 bases, leaving 8 bases between them. The CDR3 extends over 12 amino acids. Per germline, CDR1 DFQATT and CDR2 SNEGSKA (reference sequence).

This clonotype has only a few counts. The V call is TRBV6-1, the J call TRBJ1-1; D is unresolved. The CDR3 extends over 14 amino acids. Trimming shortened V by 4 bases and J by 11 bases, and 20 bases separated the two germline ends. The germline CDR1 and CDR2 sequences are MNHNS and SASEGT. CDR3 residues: CASSARKDIPGAFF. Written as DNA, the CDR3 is TGTGCCAGCAGTGCCAGGAAAGACATCCCTGGGGCTTTCTTT.

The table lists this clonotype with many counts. CDR3 DNA sequence: TGTGCCAGCTGTTCAGGGGAGCTCCGGGGCGCTGAAGCTTTCTTT. Amino acids: CASCSGELRGAEAFF. This rearrangement joins TRBV6-1 to TRBJ1-1; weak D call: TRBD1 (6 bases). Looked up from germline, CDR1 is MNHNS and CDR2 is SASEGT. The V gene lost 8 bases and the J gene lost 6 bases, with 22 bases spanning the gap. The CDR3 is 15 residues long.

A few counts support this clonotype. In DNA form, the CDR3 reads TGTGCCAGCAAGATGGATGTGAACACTGAAGCTTTCTTT. This gives the protein CASKMDVNTEAFF. The rearrangement uses TRBV6-1 and TRBJ1-1; the D is unclear. V lost 7 bases, J lost 0 bases, and 9 bases lay in between. The CDR3 runs 13 residues. Germline CDR1 is MNHNS and CDR2 is SASEGT.

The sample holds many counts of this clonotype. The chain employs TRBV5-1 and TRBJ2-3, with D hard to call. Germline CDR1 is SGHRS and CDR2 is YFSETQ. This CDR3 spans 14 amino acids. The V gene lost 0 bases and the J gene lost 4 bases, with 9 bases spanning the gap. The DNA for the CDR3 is TGCGCCAGCAGCTTGGGGGGATTAGCAGATACGCAGTATTTT. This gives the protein CASSLGGLADTQYF.

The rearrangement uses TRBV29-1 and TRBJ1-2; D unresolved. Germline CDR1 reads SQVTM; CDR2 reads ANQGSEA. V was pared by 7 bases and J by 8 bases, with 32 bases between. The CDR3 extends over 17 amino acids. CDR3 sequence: CSAYGQDWSLPAEGYTF. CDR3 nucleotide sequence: TGCAGCGCATACGGCCAGGATTGGTCTCTGCCGGCGGAAGGCTACACCTTC.

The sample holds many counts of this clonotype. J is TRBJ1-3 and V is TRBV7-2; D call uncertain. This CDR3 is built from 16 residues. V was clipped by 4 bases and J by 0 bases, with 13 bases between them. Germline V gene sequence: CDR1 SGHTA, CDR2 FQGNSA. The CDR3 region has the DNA TGTGCCAGCAGCTATGCCGAGGTCAGCTCTGGAAACACCATATATTTT. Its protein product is CASSYAEVSSGNTIYF.